Sequencing of this T cell receptor (beta chain) was carried out in a study of identifying expanded T cells in peripheral blood. The study's findings and limits: Differentially abundant clones: 0.95 to 1.5 between replicates, 16.4 at two to three weeks, 19 to 20 at four. Variance in clone template counts between roughly two-week samples significantly increased with total template count across all healthy donors.

The CDR3 totals 15 residues. Trimming left V 4 bases short and J 10 bases short, with 21 bases between. The germline CDR1 and CDR2 sequences are SGHDT and YYEEEE. The data were produced by immunoSEQ multiplex PCR, yet TCRdb's version contains in-frame clones alone and is incomplete. Here the sample spans about 89,000 clones, about 91% being singletons. Healthy donors had no documented immune events, such as infections, while sampled. This clone showed up just a few times. The antigen is not known. The chain carries TRBV5-6 and TRBJ2-1; possible D gene TRBD1, 8 bases. Sequenced sample: blood. The TCR originated in a person aged 18-69 years in good health. The CDR3 nucleotides read TGTGCCAGCAGCCCTAGGACAGGGAGGGGGACAGAGCAGTTCTTC. The encoded protein is CASSPRTGRGTEQFF.